The 27 T cell receptor beta chains reported below all come from one sample, sequenced in a study of T cell responses to AZD1222 COVID-19 vaccine. The table came from immunoSEQ multiplex PCR; TCRdb's copy has only in-frame clones and leaves some out. This sample has approximately 89,000 clones, with around nine tenths found just once. Specimen: peripheral blood, collected on day 0 of AZD1222 vaccination. Receptors originate from an adult in good health.

The gene calls are TRBV29-1 and TRBJ1-2; D is ambiguous. The germline gives CDR1 SQVTM, CDR2 ANQGSEA. V was clipped by 0 bases and J by 5 bases, with 16 bases between them. CDR3 length: 15 residues. CDR3 DNA: TGCAGCGTTGAAGATCTGGAGGGAAGGAGGTATGGCTACACCTTC. It encodes CSVEDLEGRRYGYTF.

The V call is TRBV5-1, the J call TRBJ1-5, with D possibly TRBD1 on 6 matching bases. Per the germline V gene, CDR1 is SGHRS and CDR2 is YFSETQ. This CDR3 is 14 amino acids long. V was clipped by 4 bases and J by 3 bases, with 11 bases between them. CDR3 sequence reads: CASSPGALNQPQHF. CDR3 DNA sequence: TGCGCCAGCAGCCCAGGGGCTCTCAATCAGCCCCAGCATTTT.

The chain combines TRBV12-3 or TRBV12-4 with TRBJ2-1; tentatively, D is TRBD1 (5 bases). CDR3 length equals 11 residues. With 6 bases removed from V and 9 bases from J, the gap between germline ends came to 9 bases. The CDR3 region is CASRTASEQFF. The CDR3 bases are TGTGCCAGCAGGACAGCAAGTGAGCAGTTCTTC.

This chain uses TRBV4-3 with TRBJ2-7; 11 nucleotides match TRBD2. Germline CDR1 reads LGHNA; CDR2 reads YSLEER. V lost 4 bases to trimming and J lost 3 bases; unmatched junction nucleotides: 5. The CDR3 extends over 15 amino acids. CDR3: CASSRTSGRYYEQYF. CDR3 coding DNA: TGCGCCAGCAGCCGGACTAGCGGGCGTTACTACGAGCAGTACTTC.

The chain is built from TRBV18 and TRBJ1-3; the D is unclear. The CDR3 length is 16 residues. Germline values: CDR1 KGHSH, CDR2 LQKENI. Trimming shortened V by 3 bases and J by 2 bases, and 14 bases separated the two germline ends. The CDR3 here is CASSPLHGEAGNTIYF. The CDR3 DNA is TGTGCCAGCTCACCTCTCCACGGGGAGGCTGGAAACACCATATATTTT.

This chain connects TRBV5-5 to TRBJ1-5; 12 nucleotides match TRBD1. Trimming removed 4 bases from V and 4 bases from J; junction bases left unmatched: 6. CDR1 and CDR2 (germline): SGHKS, YYEKEE (reference sequence). This CDR3 contains 16 residues. In nucleotides, the CDR3 is TGTGCCAGCAGCGAGGGACAGGGGGCCGGGAATCAGCCCCAGCATTTT. It encodes CASSEGQGAGNQPQHF.

This clone was observed a few times. The chain is built from TRBV27 and TRBJ1-1, with TRBD1 as a possible D gene (6 bases). V lost 2 bases, J lost 5 bases, and 12 bases lay in between. The CDR3 length is 14 residues. In germline, CDR1 is MNHEY, CDR2 SMNVEV (reference sequence). The CDR3 here is CASSLGQGSTEAFF. CDR3 in DNA: TGTGCCAGCAGTTTAGGGCAGGGGAGTACTGAAGCTTTCTTT.

This clone appeared once. The genes are TRBV28 and TRBJ1-4; D is uncertain. The CDR3 contains 16 residues. Trimming pared 5 bases from V and 0 bases from J, leaving 13 bases between. Germline lookup yields CDR1 MDHEN and CDR2 SYDVKM. CDR3: CASSPLGLATNEKLFF. The CDR3 nucleotides are TGTGCCAGCAGTCCCCTGGGTCTAGCAACTAATGAAAAACTGTTTTTT.

CDR3 amino acids: CASSSQGLTEAFF. CDR3 DNA sequence: TGCGCCAGCAGCTCACAGGGTCTTACTGAAGCTTTCTTT. The chain carries TRBV5-1 and TRBJ1-1; tentatively, D is TRBD1 (6 bases). This CDR3 contains 13 residues. V was clipped by 3 bases and J by 5 bases, with 11 bases between them. From germline, CDR1 is SGHRS and CDR2 YFSETQ.

This chain connects TRBV5-4 to TRBJ2-7, with 7 bases fitting TRBD1. The CDR3 is made up of 15 amino acids. J was trimmed by 3 bases and V by 4 bases; bases with no gene match: 10. The germline gives CDR1 SGHNT, CDR2 YYREEE (reference sequence). CDR3 amino acids: CASSLPGQMLYEQYF. In DNA, the CDR3 is TGTGCCAGCAGCCTTCCGGGACAGATGCTCTACGAGCAGTACTTC. Complete variable domain (other parts from reference TRBV5-4 and TRBJ2-7): ETGVTQSPTHLIKTRGQQVTLRCSSQSGHNTVSWYQQALGQGPQFIFQYYREEENGRGNFPPRFSGLQFPNYSSELNVNALELDDSALYLCASSLPGQMLYEQYFGPGTRLTVT.

A few counts support this clone. The V gene is TRBV12-3 or TRBV12-4, the J gene TRBJ2-5; 10 nucleotides line up with TRBD1. The CDR3 is made up of 13 amino acids. J gave up 5 bases and V 6 bases, and 3 bases lay outside the gene matches. CDR3: CASRGQGGETQYF. CDR3 sequence (DNA): TGTGCCAGCAGAGGACAGGGGGGGGAGACCCAGTACTTC.

The chain has TRBV7-2 and TRBJ1-2, with a tentative D call TRBD1 (5 bases). Germline CDR1 is SGHTA and CDR2 is FQGNSA. Trimming removed 4 bases at V and 4 bases at J, with 10 bases between. The CDR3 spans 13 residues. The CDR3 is CASSYQDIYGYTF. The CDR3 region has the DNA TGTGCCAGCAGCTATCAGGACATCTATGGCTACACCTTC.

This clone was seen just once. Here the CDR3 DNA reads TGTGCCAGCAGTGACGGACGCACAGATACGCAGTATTTT. Residues: CASSDGRTDTQYF. This chain connects TRBV2 to TRBJ2-3; no reliable D call. V lost 3 bases and J 1 base, leaving 5 bases between the germline ends. Germline CDR1 is SNHLY and CDR2 is FYNNEI. The CDR3 length is 13 residues.

This chain uses TRBV28 with TRBJ2-7, with D possibly matching TRBD1 (5 bases). Germline CDR1 MDHEN, CDR2 SYDVKM. CDR3 length: 14 amino acids. Trimming removed 6 bases at V and 2 bases at J, with 14 bases between. The CDR3 region is CASSPQGPTYEQYF. The CDR3 region has the DNA TGTGCCAGCAGCCCCCAGGGTCCGACCTACGAGCAGTACTTC.

V usage is TRBV18 and J usage is TRBJ1-5, with D possibly being TRBD1 (5 bases). CDR3 size: 13 residues. CDR1 and CDR2 from the germline V gene are KGHSH and LQKENI. V was shortened by 3 bases and J by 6 bases, with 9 bases between the two germline ends. The CDR3 spells CASSPQGSQPQHF. CDR3 coding DNA: TGTGCCAGCTCACCCCAGGGTAGTCAGCCCCAGCATTTT.

This clone was picked up a small number of times. The V gene is TRBV6-5, the J gene TRBJ2-5, with 7 bases identical to TRBD2. Trimming removed 6 bases from V and 3 bases from J; junction bases left unmatched: 4. This CDR3 contains 13 residues. CDR1 is MNHEY, CDR2 SVGAGI, per germline. CDR3 sequence reads: CASSRAGKETQYF. CDR3 in DNA: TGTGCCAGCAGCCGAGCGGGGAAAGAGACCCAGTACTTC.

The chain joins TRBV28 to TRBJ1-2, with D uncertain. Between the trimmed V and J ends, which lost 1 base and 0 bases, there was a span of 9 bases. Per the germline V gene, CDR1 is MDHEN and CDR2 is SYDVKM. This CDR3 contains 15 residues. The CDR3 bases are TGTGCCAGCAGTTTATTTTCCGGAGCTAACTATGGCTACACCTTC. Translation gives CASSLFSGANYGYTF.

The chain employs TRBV18 and TRBJ1-5; TRBD1 agrees at 7 bases. J lost 9 bases, V lost 4 bases, and 6 bases had no gene match. CDR1 is KGHSH and CDR2 is LQKENI in the germline V gene. The CDR3 runs to 13 residues. CDR3 residues: CASSRTGEGPQHF. As DNA, the CDR3 is TGTGCCAGCTCACGTACAGGGGAAGGGCCCCAGCATTTT. Filled out from reference TRBV18 and TRBJ1-5, the complete variable domain reads NAGVMQNPRHLVRRRGQEARLRCSPMKGHSHVYWYRQLPEEGLKFMVYLQKENIIDESGMPKERFSAEFPKEGPSILRIQQVVRGDSAAYFCASSRTGEGPQHFGDGTRLSIL.

J is TRBJ2-3 and V is TRBV9; TRBD2 matches at 9 bases. The germline gives CDR1 SGDLS, CDR2 YYNGEE. V gave up 3 bases and J gave up 2 bases; unmatched junction bases: 7. The CDR3 sequence is 16 residues long. The CDR3 DNA sequence: TGTGCCAGCAGCGCCTATAGCGGGGGAACCACAGATACGCAGTATTTT. The encoded protein is CASSAYSGGTTDTQYF.

The chain has TRBV29-1 and TRBJ1-4; D is ambiguous. CDR1 is SQVTM and CDR2 is ANQGSEA in the germline V gene. This CDR3 has 12 residues. V lost 7 bases, J lost 8 bases, and 14 bases lay in between. The CDR3 nucleotides read TGCAGCGGGTACGGCGCAGCGGAAAAACTGTTTTTT. It is translated as CSGYGAAEKLFF. The full variable domain, rest sourced from reference TRBV29-1 and TRBJ1-4, is SAVISQKPSRDICQRGTSLTIQCQVDSQVTMMFWYRQQPGQSLTLIATANQGSEATYESGFVIDKFPISRPNLTFSTLTVSNMSPEDSSIYLCSGYGAAEKLFFGSGTQLSVL.

The V call is TRBV6-5, the J call TRBJ1-5, with D possibly being TRBD1 (6 bases). The V gene lost 6 bases and the J gene lost 5 bases, with 17 bases spanning the gap. The CDR3 has 15 amino acids. Germline values: CDR1 MNHEY, CDR2 SVGAGI. CDR3 bases: TGTGCCAGCAGCTTTACAGGGAGTGGGGATCAGCCCCAGCATTTT. Protein product: CASSFTGSGDQPQHF.

This chain links TRBV29-1 with TRBJ2-5, with D tentatively TRBD1 (5 bases). The CDR3 sequence is 12 residues long. The V gene's germline CDR1 is SQVTM and CDR2 ANQGSEA. Trimming took off 4 bases at V and 5 bases at J, with 11 bases between the two ends. The CDR3 sequence is CSVGGNLETQYF. DNA of the CDR3: TGCAGCGTTGGGGGCAATTTGGAGACCCAGTACTTC. Combining the CDR3 with reference TRBV29-1 and TRBJ2-5 gives the whole variable domain SAVISQKPSRDICQRGTSLTIQCQVDSQVTMMFWYRQQPGQSLTLIATANQGSEATYESGFVIDKFPISRPNLTFSTLTVSNMSPEDSSIYLCSVGGNLETQYFGPGTRLLVL.

A single count supports this clone. This sequence joins TRBV7-9 and TRBJ2-2; tentatively, D is TRBD1 (7 bases). The germline CDR1 and CDR2 sequences are SEHNR and FQNEAQ (reference sequence). Deletions cut 5 bases from V and 4 bases from J, with 14 bases between. This CDR3 has 15 residues. CDR3 sequence reads: CASSRRQGGTGELFF. CDR3 nucleotide sequence: TGTGCCAGCAGCCGCAGACAGGGAGGCACCGGGGAGCTGTTTTTT.

J is TRBJ1-6 and V is TRBV9; TRBD1 is a possible D gene (6 bases). The CDR3 consists of 13 residues. Germline V lookup: CDR1 SGDLS, CDR2 YYNGEE. The germline V and J ends were trimmed by 7 bases and 7 bases, with 12 bases remaining between them. The CDR3 protein is CASAAQGNSPLHF. In DNA, the CDR3 is TGTGCCAGCGCAGCCCAGGGGAATTCACCCCTCCACTTT. Combining the CDR3 with reference TRBV9 and TRBJ1-6 gives the whole variable domain DSGVTQTPKHLITATGQRVTLRCSPRSGDLSVYWYQQSLDQGLQFLIQYYNGEERAKGNILERFSAQQFPDLHSELNLSSLELGDSALYFCASAAQGNSPLHFGNGTRLTVT.

The chain joins TRBV5-5 to TRBJ1-4, with 7 bases matching TRBD1. Losses at the gene ends were 3 bases for V and 8 bases for J; bases not matched to a gene: 16. Germline values: CDR1 SGHKS, CDR2 YYEKEE (reference sequence). The CDR3 is 17 amino acids. The CDR3 DNA reads as TGTGCCAGCAGCTCCCAGGGGCGCCGGGACAGAGAAGAAAAACTGTTTTTT. Amino acids: CASSSQGRRDREEKLFF. The variable domain in full, completed from reference TRBV5-5 and TRBJ1-4, reads DAGVTQSPTHLIKTRGQQVTLRCSPISGHKSVSWYQQVLGQGPQFIFQYYEKEERGRGNFPDRFSARQFPNYSSELNVNALLLGDSALYLCASSSQGRRDREEKLFFGSGTQLSVL.

The chain carries TRBV15 and TRBJ1-5; the D gene is possibly TRBD1 (6 bases). The V and J ends lost 0 bases and 6 bases respectively, with 18 bases between them. This CDR3 is 17 amino acids long. The germline gives CDR1 LNHNV, CDR2 YYDKDF (reference sequence). The CDR3 here is CATSRDRLEQGGQPQHF. In DNA, the CDR3 is TGTGCCACCAGCAGAGATAGGTTGGAACAGGGCGGTCAGCCCCAGCATTTT.

This clone was seen a few times. This chain connects TRBV7-8 to TRBJ1-2, with unresolved D. The CDR3 is 12 residues long. V was shortened by 1 base and J by 4 bases, with 4 bases between the two germline ends. Germline V lookup: CDR1 SGHVS, CDR2 FQNEAQ. The CDR3 DNA reads TGTGCCAGCAGCTTAGGGGCCTATGGCTACACCTTC. Translation: CASSLGAYGYTF. The full variable domain, rest sourced from reference TRBV7-8 and TRBJ1-2, is GAGVSQSPRYKVAKRGQDVALRCDPISGHVSLFWYQQALGQGPEFLTYFQNEAQLDKSGLPSDRFFAERPEGSVSTLKIQRTQQEDSAVYLCASSLGAYGYTFGSGTRLTVV.